This T cell receptor (beta chain) emerged from a study of blood T cell repertoires in COVID-19. Study as a whole: The samples span acute and convalescent COVID-19 from the United States, Italy and Spain. PBMCs, B-cell-depleted T cells, or T cells provided the cDNA or gDNA that made up the material.

This clone appeared once. In the source study's methods: Nucleated cell counts were estimated from reference gene primer amplification. Only in-frame clones appear in the TCRdb table, and some are missing; sequencing was by immunoSEQ multiplex PCR. The D gene and trimming were derived from the DNA, and the V and J assignments and clone size from that table. The repertoire holds under 100,000 clones, with approximately 80% as singletons. This CDR3 spans 14 amino acids. V was pared by 4 bases and J by 4 bases, with 13 bases between. CDR1 and CDR2 from the germline V gene are SGHTA and FQGNSA. This sequence joins TRBV7-2 and TRBJ1-2, with unresolved D. Sequencing was carried out using peripheral blood. This receptor was obtained from a woman aged 40 to 50 with active or convalescent COVID-19. The CDR3 is CASSSFRNTYGYTF. The CDR3 DNA follows: TGTGCCAGCAGCTCATTCAGGAATACCTATGGCTACACCTTC. Together with reference TRBV7-2 and TRBJ1-2, the CDR3 gives the full variable domain: GAGVSQSPSNKVTEKGKDVELRCDPISGHTALYWYRQSLGQGLEFLIYFQGNSAPDKSGLPSDRFSAERTGGSVSTLTIQRTQQEDSAVYLCASSSFRNTYGYTFGSGTRLTVV.